These 21 T cell receptor beta chains were all obtained from the same sample, sequenced in a study of cytomegalovirus exposure and HLA in healthy donors. Sequenced by immunoSEQ multiplex PCR; TCRdb stores in-frame clones only, minus some. The sample holds about 66,000 clones, around 97% seen once. Sequenced input: PBMCs. Every receptor here comes from a woman under 30 in good health and CMV-seropositive.

This chain links TRBV27 with TRBJ1-5, with a weak D call TRBD1 (5 bases). Germline V gives CDR1 MNHEY, CDR2 SMNVEV (reference sequence). CDR3 length: 15 residues. Trimming cost V 0 bases and J 3 bases, with 9 bases left between them. The CDR3 sequence is CASSLSNRNNQPQHF. The CDR3 DNA sequence: TGTGCCAGCAGTTTATCGAACAGGAACAATCAGCCCCAGCATTTT.

This clone appeared a few times. This chain uses TRBV5-1 with TRBJ2-7, with 10 bases that match TRBD1. V shed 2 bases and J 1 base; nucleotides not matched to a gene: 6. CDR1 and CDR2 from the germline V gene are SGHRS and YFSETQ. The CDR3 loop spans 16 amino acids. This chain's CDR3 is CASSFLPGQGSYEQYF. DNA for the CDR3: TGCGCCAGCAGCTTTTTACCGGGACAGGGGTCCTACGAGCAGTACTTC.

The chain uses TRBV10-3 and TRBJ2-1, with TRBD1 matching 9 bases. CDR3 length equals 14 residues. The germline CDR1 and CDR2 sequences are ENHRY and SYGVKD. Trimming at V came to 11 bases and at J to 4 bases, leaving 9 bases not matched to a gene. The CDR3 here is CALERTGVYNEQFF. As DNA, the CDR3 is TGTGCCTTAGAGAGGACAGGGGTATACAATGAGCAGTTCTTC.

In nucleotides, the CDR3 is TGTGCCAGTAGTCCCCGGGAGGCGAACACTGAAGCTTTCTTT. Translating gives CASSPREANTEAFF. The chain is built from TRBV19 and TRBJ1-1; D remains unclear. The CDR3 has 14 residues. The germline CDR1 and CDR2 sequences are LNHDA and SQIVND (reference sequence). Between the trimmed V and J ends, which lost 5 bases and 1 base, there was a span of 11 bases. The full variable domain, rest sourced from reference TRBV19 and TRBJ1-1, is DGGITQSPKYLFRKEGQNVTLSCEQNLNHDAMYWYRQDPGQGLRLIYYSQIVNDFQKGDIAEGYSVSREKKESFPLTVTSAQKNPTAFYLCASSPREANTEAFFGQGTRLTVV.

The chain uses TRBV29-1 and TRBJ2-7; 11 nucleotides align to TRBD2. The germline gives CDR1 SQVTM, CDR2 ANQGSEA. The CDR3 spans 16 residues. The CDR3 here is CSVRGPTSGISYEQYF. The CDR3 DNA reads TGCTCCGTTCGGGGTCCGACTAGCGGGATCTCCTACGAGCAGTACTTC.

This chain uses TRBV14 with TRBJ1-3; D is unclear. V was trimmed by 4 bases and J by 0 bases, leaving 7 bases between them. Germline V gene sequence: CDR1 SGHDN, CDR2 FVKESK. The CDR3 is 14 amino acids. The CDR3 region has the DNA TGTGCCAGCAGCCCTAGTAGCTCTGGAAACACCATATATTTT. It codes for CASSPSSSGNTIYF.

The V gene is TRBV6-1, the J gene TRBJ2-7; D possibly corresponds to TRBD1 (6 bases). Germline V gives CDR1 MNHNS, CDR2 SASEGT. Trimming left V 4 bases short and J 6 bases short, with 13 bases between. The CDR3 length is 13 residues. CDR3 sequence (DNA): TGTGCCAGCAGTGTACAGGGACCTATCGAGCAGTACTTC. Translating gives CASSVQGPIEQYF.

V gene TRBV19 combines with J gene TRBJ2-3, with 10 nucleotides matching TRBD2. This CDR3 is built from 13 residues. The ends lost 4 bases at V and 11 bases at J; junction bases unmatched: 6. Per the germline V gene, CDR1 is LNHDA and CDR2 is SQIVND (reference sequence). In nucleotides, the CDR3 is TGTGCCAGTAGTAACCTAGCGGGAGACGTGCAGTATTTT. Protein: CASSNLAGDVQYF.

The chain links TRBV7-3 to TRBJ2-7, with a weak D call TRBD2 (5 bases). CDR1 and CDR2 (germline): SGHTA, FQGTGA. Trimming left V 5 bases short and J 4 bases short, with 12 bases between. This CDR3 is built from 13 residues. CDR3 in amino acids: CASSPPGSYEQYF. The CDR3 DNA reads as TGTGCCAGCAGCCCACCGGGGAGTTACGAGCAGTACTTC.

The rearrangement joins TRBV7-9 to TRBJ2-6; 12 nucleotides agree with TRBD1. CDR1 is SEHNR and CDR2 is FQNEAQ in the germline V gene (reference sequence). Trimming took 5 bases from V and 2 from J; bases not matched to a gene: 10. This CDR3 comprises 19 residues. The DNA for the CDR3 is TGTGCCAGCAGCCCTATAAGGGGACAGGGGGCCCCTGGGGCCAACGTCCTGACTTTC. It translates to CASSPIRGQGAPGANVLTF.

The chain is built from TRBV28 and TRBJ2-5, with 7 positions matching TRBD2. Germline V CDR1 and CDR2: MDHEN, SYDVKM. The CDR3 is 14 amino acids. V lost 3 bases, J lost 2 bases, and 3 bases stayed unmatched. In DNA, the CDR3 is TGTGCCAGCAGTTTGTATAGCGGGCAAGAGACCCAGTACTTC. Its translation is CASSLYSGQETQYF. Variable domain in full (rest from reference TRBV28 and TRBJ2-5): DVKVTQSSRYLVKRTGEKVFLECVQDMDHENMFWYRQDPGLGLRLIYFSYDVKMKEKGDIPEGYSVSREKKERFSLILESASTNQTSMYLCASSLYSGQETQYFGPGTRLLVL.

This chain links TRBV7-2 with TRBJ2-7, with 7 bases lining up with TRBD2. This CDR3 has 15 amino acids. CDR1 and CDR2 (germline): SGHTA, FQGNSA. The trim removed 2 bases at V and 3 bases at J, leaving 7 bases unmatched. The CDR3 bases are TGTGCCAGCAGCTTATCTCCTAGCGGCTTCTACGAGCAGTACTTC. Protein sequence: CASSLSPSGFYEQYF. Full variable domain (remainder filled in from reference TRBV7-2 and TRBJ2-7): GAGVSQSPSNKVTEKGKDVELRCDPISGHTALYWYRQSLGQGLEFLIYFQGNSAPDKSGLPSDRFSAERTGGSVSTLTIQRTQQEDSAVYLCASSLSPSGFYEQYFGPGTRLTVT.

The chain is built from TRBV7-9 and TRBJ1-1, with 7 bases fitting TRBD1. This CDR3 has 16 amino acids. Germline CDR1 reads SEHNR; CDR2 reads FQNEAQ (reference sequence). Trimming took 2 bases from V and 0 from J; bases not matched to a gene: 6. The CDR3 loop reads CASSLWAGQLNTEAFF. The CDR3 DNA is TGTGCCAGCAGCTTATGGGCGGGACAGTTGAACACTGAAGCTTTCTTT.

This chain uses TRBV19 with TRBJ2-3, with TRBD2 matching over 9 bases. Germline loops: CDR1 LNHDA, CDR2 SQIVND (reference sequence). V lost 0 bases, J lost 6 bases, and 7 bases stayed unmatched. The CDR3 totals 16 residues. The CDR3 nucleotides are TGTGCCAGTAGTATAGATTCAGCGGGAGGCGGGGATACGCAGTATTTT. It is translated as CASSIDSAGGGDTQYF.

This chain connects TRBV5-4 to TRBJ2-1; D remains ambiguous. Trimming left V 0 bases short and J 6 bases short, with 7 bases between. Germline-derived CDR1 and CDR2 are SGHNT and YYREEE (reference sequence). The CDR3 is made up of 13 amino acids. CDR3 DNA: TGTGCCAGCAGCTTGGACCAGCGCAATGAGCAGTTCTTC. The encoded protein is CASSLDQRNEQFF.

The V gene is TRBV7-2, the J gene TRBJ2-2; 11 bases are shared with TRBD2. This CDR3 has 17 residues. Germline V gene sequence: CDR1 SGHTA, CDR2 FQGNSA. The junction had 4 bases not matched to a gene; V was cut back by 0 bases and J by 4 bases. The CDR3 loop reads CASSLATGTSGTGELFF. CDR3 coding DNA: TGTGCCAGCAGCTTAGCTACCGGGACTAGCGGCACCGGGGAGCTGTTTTTT.

The V call is TRBV10-3, the J call TRBJ2-1; tentatively, D is TRBD1 (5 bases). The CDR3 consists of 13 residues. V lost 4 bases and J 8 bases, leaving 12 bases between the germline ends. The germline V gene encodes CDR1 ENHRY and CDR2 SYGVKD. The CDR3 nucleotides read TGTGCCATCAGTGGCAGGGTTGTCCATGAGCAGTTCTTC. The encoded protein is CAISGRVVHEQFF.

This clone has only one observation. The J gene is TRBJ2-7, the V gene TRBV7-8, with D uncertain. Germline values: CDR1 SGHVS, CDR2 FQNEAQ. The CDR3 runs to 13 residues. Trimming cost V 0 bases and J 3 bases, with 6 bases left between them. CDR3 sequence (DNA): TGTGCCAGCAGCTTAGCGGTAGACTACGAGCAGTACTTC. This codes for CASSLAVDYEQYF.

The CDR3 is CASSGLAGGPSNTGELFF. In DNA form, the CDR3 reads TGTGCCAGCAGCGGGTTAGCGGGAGGGCCTTCGAACACCGGGGAGCTGTTTTTT. This chain uses TRBV27 with TRBJ2-2; 11 bases agree with TRBD2. In germline, CDR1 is MNHEY, CDR2 SMNVEV (reference sequence). The CDR3 contains 18 residues. V lost 6 bases to trimming and J lost 0 bases; unmatched junction nucleotides: 9.

This chain connects TRBV10-1 to TRBJ2-1; TRBD2 aligns across 10 bases. J lost 4 bases, V lost 10 bases, and 4 bases had no gene match. The CDR3 has 13 amino acids. Germline values: CDR1 WNHNN, CDR2 SYGVQD (reference sequence). DNA of the CDR3: TGCGCCATCCTGACTAGCGGGTACAATGAGCAGTTCTTC. This encodes CAILTSGYNEQFF.

V is TRBV2 and J is TRBJ1-1; tentatively, D is TRBD1 (6 bases). The CDR3 length is 13 residues. Per the germline V gene, CDR1 is SNHLY and CDR2 is FYNNEI. V was cut by 5 bases and J by 4 bases, with 11 bases left in between. The CDR3 reads CASSQQGPTEAFF. CDR3 DNA: TGTGCCAGCAGTCAACAGGGTCCCACTGAAGCTTTCTTT.